This TCR beta chain was recorded in a study of cytomegalovirus exposure and HLA in healthy donors. Across the whole study: Out of roughly 170 million T cells, an earlier analysis found roughly 110 million unique TCR beta sequences in total. General study results and limits: Investigators reported over 150 TCR beta chains as tied to cytomegalovirus.

Comment on this clone: Its matching antigen is unknown.

60 Vbeta and 13 Jbeta primers were used in PCR. Using immunoSEQ multiplex PCR, the repertoire was profiled, and TCRdb retains in-frame clones only, with some absent. The sample contains approximately 90,000 clones, approximately 83% of which appear only once. Trimming took off 10 bases at V and 6 bases at J, with 20 bases between the two ends. Per germline, CDR1 LGHNA and CDR2 YNFKEQ. The length of the CDR3 is 14 residues. This receptor was identified in a man in his forties or fifties in good health and CMV-seronegative. This chain connects TRBV4-2 to TRBJ2-3; TRBD2 is a possible D gene (5 bases). The sequenced sample consisted of PBMCs. The DNA for the CDR3 is TGTGCCACCAAAGGGCCCTTCCGAGGGGATACGCAGTATTTT. Translating gives CATKGPFRGDTQYF.